The next 29 T cell receptor beta chains were all read from a single sample in a study of CD8+CD57+ T cells in acquired aplastic anemia. Using genomic DNA as the template, TCR beta VDJ and CDR3 profiling was carried out. TCRdb itself ran the reads through MiXCR, one entry per CDR3 protein. The table includes under 500,000 distinct CDR3 sequences, roughly 34% detected once. Sequencing was done on patients that had shown CD8+CD57+ cell expansion by flow cytometry. Sequencing was carried out using sorted CD4+, CD8+, or CD8+CD57+ T cells (not recorded which) from PBMCs. These receptor sequences come from a human donor with aplastic anemia.

The table lists this clonotype with a few counts. The chain employs TRBV3-1 and TRBJ2-7; 7 nucleotides line up with TRBD2. J was trimmed by 6 bases and V by 2 bases; bases with no gene match: 1. CDR1 and CDR2 from the germline V gene are LGHDT and YNNKEL (reference sequence). The CDR3 is 12 residues long. In DNA form, the CDR3 reads TGTGCCAGCAGCCAAAGCGGGGCCGAGCAGTACTTC. Its protein product is CASSQSGAEQYF.

This rearrangement joins TRBV14 to TRBJ2-3; D remains ambiguous. The germline CDR1 and CDR2 sequences are SGHDN and FVKESK. The CDR3 loop spans 16 amino acids. V dropped 4 bases and J dropped 0 bases, with 14 bases sitting between them. CDR3 region: CASSLAAFTSTDTQYF. CDR3 nucleotide sequence: TGTGCCAGCAGCCTTGCTGCCTTCACTAGCACAGATACGCAGTATTTT.

In the case of this clonotype: At one of its ends the junction is not consistent with the germline gene, which may arise from a read error. This chain uses TRBV5-1 with TRBJ2-7; TRBD2 matches 8 bases. There are 14 residues in the CDR3. CDR1 is SGHRS, CDR2 YFSETQ, per germline. The CDR3 DNA reads as TGCACCAGCAGCTTTGTAGCGGGGACCTACGAGCAGTACTTC. Translation gives CTSSFVAGTYEQYF.

This clonotype has at least ten counts. The chain joins TRBV7-3 to TRBJ2-1; 7 nucleotides match TRBD2. The CDR3 has 13 amino acids. The V and J ends lost 5 bases and 15 bases, in that order; junction bases with no gene match: 13. Germline CDR1 is SGHTA and CDR2 is FQGTGA. CDR3 loop: CASSGPTSKAVFF. DNA of the CDR3: TGTGCCAGCAGCGGTCCGACTAGCAAGGCGGTGTTCTTC.

The rearrangement links TRBV20-1 to TRBJ2-3; the D gene could be TRBD1 or TRBD2 (6 bases each). CDR3 length: 18 amino acids. Germline CDR1 and CDR2: DFQATT and SNEGSKA (reference sequence). Trimming stripped 0 bases from V and 4 bases from J, with 23 bases between. This CDR3 reads CSARDRLKGRSGADTQYF. CDR3 nucleotide sequence: TGCAGTGCTAGAGATAGGTTAAAGGGGAGGTCAGGGGCAGATACGCAGTATTTT.

The chain combines TRBV15 with TRBJ1-1, with 7 bases lining up with TRBD1. After removal of 5 bases from V and 3 bases from J, the junction contained 6 bases not matched to a gene. The CDR3 runs 14 residues. Germline CDR1 and CDR2: LNHNV and YYDKDF (reference sequence). The CDR3 DNA sequence: TGTGCCACCAGCGGATGGGACAGATACACTGAAGCTTTCTTT. Translation: CATSGWDRYTEAFF.

To note about this clonotype: Lacking the conserved final phenylalanine or tryptophan, this CDR3 likely reflects a read error. This rearrangement joins TRBV5-1 to TRBJ1-1, with a tentative D call TRBD1 (6 bases). V lost 0 bases and J 4 bases, leaving 16 bases between the germline ends. Per germline, CDR1 SGHRS and CDR2 YFSETQ. This CDR3 comprises 16 residues. The CDR3 here is CASSLVYRTAGTEAFL. As DNA, the CDR3 is TGCGCCAGCAGCTTGGTCTACAGGACAGCGGGCACTGAAGCTTTCCTT.

This clonotype was counted only a few times. This chain uses TRBV6-5 with TRBJ1-6; D unresolved. In germline, CDR1 is MNHEY, CDR2 SVGAGI. This CDR3 has 14 amino acids. V lost 4 bases to trimming and J lost 9 bases, with 13 bases between them. CDR3 DNA sequence: TGTGCCAGCAGTTTAGAACACCCGGGTTCACCCCTCCACTTT. Translated: CASSLEHPGSPLHF.

The chain carries TRBV11-2 and TRBJ2-3; 10 nucleotides line up with TRBD2. The junction had 11 bases not matched to a gene; V was cut back by 4 bases and J by 1 base. Germline CDR1 reads SGHAT; CDR2 reads FQNNGV. This CDR3 region has 18 residues. The CDR3 sequence: CASSSLAGERSGTDTQYF. Here the CDR3 DNA reads TGTGCCAGCAGCTCCCTAGCGGGGGAGAGATCGGGCACAGATACGCAGTATTTT.

This clonotype has at least ten counts. V gene TRBV7-3 combines with J gene TRBJ1-2, with a tentative D call TRBD1 (6 bases). V was shortened by 5 bases and J by 8 bases, with 15 bases between the two germline ends. This CDR3 has 13 amino acids. CDR1 is SGHTA and CDR2 is FQGTGA in the germline V gene. CDR3: CASSDQGRIGYTF. CDR3 bases: TGTGCCAGCAGCGATCAGGGGAGGATCGGCTACACCTTC.

This chain connects TRBV6-5 to TRBJ1-5; TRBD1 matches 9 bases. The V gene end was trimmed by 4 bases and the J gene end by 2 bases; junction bases not matched to a gene: 6. Germline V gives CDR1 MNHEY, CDR2 SVGAGI. The CDR3 runs 16 residues. The CDR3 sequence: CASSLWGQGGNQPQHF. The CDR3 region has the DNA TGTGCCAGCAGTTTATGGGGACAGGGCGGCAATCAGCCCCAGCATTTT.

The chain uses TRBV6-2 or TRBV6-3 and TRBJ2-7; 16 nucleotides line up with TRBD2. The J segment lost 3 bases and the V segment lost 5 bases, leaving 16 bases of the junction unmatched. Germline assignment: CDR1 MNHEY and CDR2 SVGEGT. This CDR3 is built from 20 residues. The CDR3 reads CASSPSPGLAGGRTLYEQYF. As DNA, the CDR3 is TGTGCCAGCAGTCCCTCGCCGGGACTAGCGGGAGGGCGGACGCTCTACGAGCAGTACTTC.

This clonotype was seen at least ten times. J is TRBJ2-2 and V is TRBV2; 10 bases align to TRBD2. Losses at the gene ends were 5 bases for V and 4 bases for J; bases not matched to a gene: 7. The CDR3 spans 16 residues. Germline V CDR1 and CDR2: SNHLY, FYNNEI. CDR3 coding DNA: TGTGCCAGCAGTCAGAGCGGGAGGGGAGGCACCGGGGAGCTGTTTTTT. Amino acid sequence: CASSQSGRGGTGELFF.

V gene TRBV6-1 combines with J gene TRBJ2-3; D not certain. Trimming removed 10 bases at V and 8 bases at J, with 10 bases between. This CDR3 has 10 residues. CDR1 and CDR2 from the germline V gene are MNHNS and SASEGT. The DNA for the CDR3 is TGTGCCACCATGGAAGGTACGCAGTATTTT. Protein product: CATMEGTQYF.

The chain combines TRBV5-1 with TRBJ1-2; the D is unclear. Germline assignment: CDR1 SGHRS and CDR2 YFSETQ. The CDR3 consists of 15 residues. With 0 bases removed from V and 7 bases from J, the gap between germline ends came to 16 bases. The CDR3 DNA reads as TGCGCCAGCAGCTTGGATAGGGCAGAGTCTTCTGGCTACACCTTC. Encoded protein: CASSLDRAESSGYTF.

This chain connects TRBV5-6 to TRBJ2-7; D gene unclear. V was clipped by 4 bases and J by 6 bases, with 8 bases between them. The germline gives CDR1 SGHDT, CDR2 YYEEEE. The CDR3 loop spans 11 amino acids. The CDR3, as DNA: TGTGCCAGCAGCGATCTGGGCGAGCAGTACTTC. It translates to CASSDLGEQYF.

The table lists this clonotype with many counts. The chain employs TRBV20-1 and TRBJ2-5; D ambiguous. Trimming left V 3 bases short and J 1 base short, with 9 bases between. This CDR3 comprises 13 residues. The germline gives CDR1 DFQATT, CDR2 SNEGSKA (reference sequence). The CDR3 region is CSASPRVQETQYF. The CDR3 DNA follows: TGCAGTGCTAGCCCTAGGGTCCAAGAGACCCAGTACTTC.

This clonotype was detected a few times. V gene TRBV30 combines with J gene TRBJ1-1; TRBD1 might be the D (5 bases). The CDR3 length is 13 residues. V was trimmed by 0 bases and J by 7 bases, leaving 12 bases between them. The germline V gene has CDR1 GTSNPN and CDR2 SVGIG (reference sequence). The CDR3 loop is CAWSVTIGGEAFF. CDR3 bases: TGTGCCTGGAGTGTAACGATCGGGGGTGAAGCTTTCTTT.

This clonotype has more than one count but fewer than ten. V is TRBV25-1 and J is TRBJ1-6, with 7 bases that match TRBD1. Germline V gene sequence: CDR1 MGHDK, CDR2 SYGVNS. V shed 8 bases and J 12 bases; nucleotides not matched to a gene: 16. This CDR3 is 15 amino acids long. Written as DNA, the CDR3 is TGTGCCAGCCTAGGTGACTGGGGACAGTCCGAACCCCTCCACTTT. Translated, it gives CASLGDWGQSEPLHF.

A few counts support this clonotype. The chain combines TRBV4-3 with TRBJ2-7, with D possibly TRBD1 on 6 matching bases. The germline V gene has CDR1 LGHNA and CDR2 YSLEER. The CDR3 runs to 16 residues. Trimming took 0 bases from V and 6 from J, leaving 18 bases between them. CDR3 sequence: CASSQDLGQGPLEQYF. DNA of the CDR3: TGCGCCAGCAGCCAAGATCTGGGTCAGGGGCCCCTCGAGCAGTACTTC.

This clonotype was recorded many times. V is TRBV7-2 and J is TRBJ2-7; D unclear. Deletions cut 5 bases from V and 3 bases from J, with 8 bases between. This CDR3 has 12 residues. Germline CDR1 reads SGHTA; CDR2 reads FQGNSA. Written as DNA, the CDR3 is TGTGCCAGCAGCAACGTCGGCTACGAGCAGTACTTC. The encoded protein is CASSNVGYEQYF.

In this sample, this clonotype turned up many times. This chain uses TRBV20-1 with TRBJ2-2; D possibly corresponds to TRBD1 (6 bases). The CDR3 sequence is 15 residues long. The germline V gene has CDR1 DFQATT and CDR2 SNEGSKA (reference sequence). Trimming stripped 2 bases from V and 2 bases from J, with 12 bases between. This CDR3 reads CSARNGQKNTGELFF. The DNA for the CDR3 is TGCAGTGCTAGAAACGGACAGAAAAACACCGGGGAGCTGTTTTTT.

About this clonotype: Since a much larger clone is just one base distant, this may be a read error. Likely a read error: the CDR3 ends without its conserved phenylalanine or tryptophan. CDR3 DNA sequence: TGTGCCAGTAGTATTTCATCGGACTTTCAGGCTTTCCTT. This gives the protein CASSISSDFQAFL. The rearrangement links TRBV19 to TRBJ1-1, with unresolved D. V was trimmed by 3 bases and J by 11 bases, leaving 16 bases between them. This CDR3 has 13 amino acids. Germline assignment: CDR1 LNHDA and CDR2 SQIVND (reference sequence).

This chain joins TRBV9 and TRBJ2-5; a possible D gene is TRBD2 (5 bases). Germline assignment: CDR1 SGDLS and CDR2 YYNGEE. The CDR3 runs 13 residues. Trimming removed 5 bases at V and 0 bases at J, with 8 bases between. The CDR3 DNA reads as TGTGCCAGCAGTGAGCGGTACCAAGAGACCCAGTACTTC. This encodes CASSERYQETQYF. The full variable domain, its missing parts supplied by reference TRBV9 and TRBJ2-5, is DSGVTQTPKHLITATGQRVTLRCSPRSGDLSVYWYQQSLDQGLQFLIQYYNGEERAKGNILERFSAQQFPDLHSELNLSSLELGDSALYFCASSERYQETQYFGPGTRLLVL.

CDR3 in DNA: TGTGCCAGCAGCTCCCAGGGGGGGCACCCTGGAGGGCTGTACTTC. Translation: CASSSQGGHPGGLYF. The V call is TRBV7-3, the J call TRBJ2-7; either TRBD1 or TRBD2 may fit D (7 bases each). The CDR3 is 15 residues long. The V end lost 4 bases, the J end lost 12 bases, and 25 bases lay between the germline ends. The V gene's germline CDR1 is SGHTA and CDR2 FQGTGA.

The rearrangement uses TRBV4-1 and TRBJ1-2, with D perhaps matching TRBD1 (5 bases). The CDR3 is 17 amino acids. Looked up from germline, CDR1 is MGHRA and CDR2 is YSYEKL. The ends were cut back, 4 bases at V and 0 bases at J, with 18 bases in the middle. This CDR3 is CASSPRSGTAANYGYTF. The CDR3 DNA reads as TGCGCCAGCAGCCCCCGATCCGGGACGGCAGCTAACTATGGCTACACCTTC.

This clonotype was detected only once. Being one base from a much bigger clone, this may be a read error. The chain joins TRBV15 to TRBJ1-3; TRBD1 might be the D (5 bases). The CDR3 is 18 residues long. Germline V gene lookup returns CDR1 LNHNV and CDR2 YYDKDF (reference sequence). This CDR3 reads CATNRPGGGTSSGNTIYF. The DNA for the CDR3 is TGTGCCACCAACAGACCCGGCGGGGGGACGAGCTCTGGAAACACCATATATTTT.

This clonotype was detected only a few times. The genes are TRBV11-1 and TRBJ2-1, with no clear D. Germline V gene sequence: CDR1 SGHAT, CDR2 FQDESV (reference sequence). The V end lost 5 bases, the J end lost 2 bases, and 13 bases lay between the germline ends. CDR3 length equals 15 residues. CDR3 sequence reads: CASSRDSGPYNEQFF. In DNA, the CDR3 is TGTGCCAGCAGCCGCGACTCAGGTCCCTACAATGAGCAGTTCTTC.

This clonotype was detected many times. This chain joins TRBV7-6 and TRBJ1-1; D gene ambiguous. Germline V gene lookup returns CDR1 SGHVS and CDR2 FNYEAQ. This CDR3 is built from 13 residues. V was clipped by 2 bases and J by 1 base, with 5 bases between them. The CDR3 sequence: CASSLKQNTEAFF. The DNA of the CDR3 is TGTGCCAGCAGCTTAAAACAGAACACTGAAGCTTTCTTT.